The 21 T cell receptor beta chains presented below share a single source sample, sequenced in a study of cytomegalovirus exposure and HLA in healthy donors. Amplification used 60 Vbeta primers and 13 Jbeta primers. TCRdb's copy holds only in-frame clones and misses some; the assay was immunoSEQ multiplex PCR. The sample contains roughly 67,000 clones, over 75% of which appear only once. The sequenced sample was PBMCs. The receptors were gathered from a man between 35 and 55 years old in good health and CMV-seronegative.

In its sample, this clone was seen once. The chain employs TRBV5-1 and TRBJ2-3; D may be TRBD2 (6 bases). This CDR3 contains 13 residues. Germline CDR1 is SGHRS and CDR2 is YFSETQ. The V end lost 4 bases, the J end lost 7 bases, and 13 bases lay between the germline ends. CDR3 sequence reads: CASSPGDPNTQYF. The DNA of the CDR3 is TGCGCCAGCAGCCCGGGGGACCCGAATACGCAGTATTTT.

This CDR3 reads CASSVGAGSYNEQFF. CDR3 nucleotides: TGTGCCAGCAGCGTAGGTGCAGGGTCGTACAATGAGCAGTTCTTC. This sequence joins TRBV9 and TRBJ2-1; TRBD1 is a possible D gene (5 bases). There are 15 residues in the CDR3. Trimming cost V 0 bases and J 4 bases, with 11 bases left between them. The germline gives CDR1 SGDLS, CDR2 YYNGEE.

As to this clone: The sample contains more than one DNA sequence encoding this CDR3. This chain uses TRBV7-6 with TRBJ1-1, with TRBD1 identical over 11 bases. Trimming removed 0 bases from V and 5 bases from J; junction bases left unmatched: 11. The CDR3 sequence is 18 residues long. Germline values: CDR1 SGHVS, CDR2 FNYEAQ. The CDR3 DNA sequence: TGTGCCAGCAGCTTAGCGTTGGGACAGGGGGTTGTGGTTACTGAAGCTTTCTTT. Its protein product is CASSLALGQGVVVTEAFF.

The CDR3 bases are TGTGCCAGCAGCTATGGAGGGATCAGCACAGATACGCAGTATTTT. Amino acid sequence: CASSYGGISTDTQYF. The chain uses TRBV9 and TRBJ2-3; maybe TRBD2 (6 bases). Germline V gene data show CDR1 as SGDLS and CDR2 as YYNGEE. The CDR3 loop spans 15 amino acids. V was cut by 4 bases and J by 0 bases, with 12 bases left in between. The full variable domain, with the rest looked up from reference TRBV9 and TRBJ2-3, is DSGVTQTPKHLITATGQRVTLRCSPRSGDLSVYWYQQSLDQGLQFLIQYYNGEERAKGNILERFSAQQFPDLHSELNLSSLELGDSALYFCASSYGGISTDTQYFGPGTRLTVL.

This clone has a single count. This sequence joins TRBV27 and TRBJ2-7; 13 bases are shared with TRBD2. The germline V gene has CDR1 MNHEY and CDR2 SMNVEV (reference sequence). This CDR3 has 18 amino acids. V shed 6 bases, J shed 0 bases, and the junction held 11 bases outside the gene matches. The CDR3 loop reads CASRRPGLAGRSSYEQYF. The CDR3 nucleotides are TGTGCCAGCAGGCGACCGGGACTAGCGGGACGGAGCTCCTACGAGCAGTACTTC.

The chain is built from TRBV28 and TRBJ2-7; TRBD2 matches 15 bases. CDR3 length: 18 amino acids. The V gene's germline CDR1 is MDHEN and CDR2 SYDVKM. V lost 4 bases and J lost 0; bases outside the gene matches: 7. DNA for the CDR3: TGTGCCAGCAGTTCCGGGACTAGCGGGAGGAAGGGCTCCTACGAGCAGTACTTC. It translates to CASSSGTSGRKGSYEQYF.

CDR3 bases: TGCGCCAGCAGCTTGGTGTCAGCGGGAGACACCGGGGAGCTGTTTTTT. Translating gives CASSLVSAGDTGELFF. V gene TRBV5-1 combines with J gene TRBJ2-2; 8 bases align to TRBD2. Trimming removed 0 bases from V and 3 bases from J; junction bases left unmatched: 4. This CDR3 comprises 16 residues. CDR1 SGHRS and CDR2 YFSETQ come from the germline V gene.

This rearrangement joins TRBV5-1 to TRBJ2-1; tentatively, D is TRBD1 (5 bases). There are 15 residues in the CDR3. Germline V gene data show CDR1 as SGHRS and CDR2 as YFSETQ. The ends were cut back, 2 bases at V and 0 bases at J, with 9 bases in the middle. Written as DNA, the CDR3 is TGCGCCAGCAGCTTCGACAGACCCTCCTACAATGAGCAGTTCTTC. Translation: CASSFDRPSYNEQFF.

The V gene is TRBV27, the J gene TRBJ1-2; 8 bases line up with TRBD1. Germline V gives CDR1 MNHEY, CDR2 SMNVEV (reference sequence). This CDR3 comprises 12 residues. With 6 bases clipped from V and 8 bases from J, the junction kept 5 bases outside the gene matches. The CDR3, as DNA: TGTGCCAGCAGAGACAGGGGTTGGGGCTACACCTTC. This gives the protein CASRDRGWGYTF.

Here the CDR3 reads CASSPGVQGQETQYF. DNA of the CDR3: TGTGCCAGCAGCCCCGGGGTACAGGGACAAGAGACCCAGTACTTC. V gene TRBV14 combines with J gene TRBJ2-5, with D perhaps matching TRBD1 (6 bases). CDR1 is SGHDN, CDR2 FVKESK, per germline. The V gene lost 4 bases and the J gene lost 2 bases, with 14 bases spanning the gap. There are 15 residues in the CDR3.

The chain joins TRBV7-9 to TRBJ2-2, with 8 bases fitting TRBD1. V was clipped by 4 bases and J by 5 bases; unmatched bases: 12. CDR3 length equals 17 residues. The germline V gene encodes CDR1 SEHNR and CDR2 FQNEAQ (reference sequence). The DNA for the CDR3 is TGTGCCAGCAGCTCGCAATACCGGGACAGGCGAACCGGGGAGCTGTTTTTT. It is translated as CASSSQYRDRRTGELFF.

This CDR3 reads CASSQIGNYNEQFF. CDR3 sequence (DNA): TGTGCCAGCAGCCAGATCGGGAACTACAATGAGCAGTTCTTC. The rearrangement uses TRBV7-7 and TRBJ2-1, with D possibly TRBD2 on 5 matching bases. V lost 5 bases to trimming and J lost 3 bases, with 11 bases between them. The CDR3 is 14 residues long. Germline V gives CDR1 SSHAT, CDR2 FNYEAQ (reference sequence).

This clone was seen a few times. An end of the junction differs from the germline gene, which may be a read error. The CDR3, as DNA: TGTGCCAGCAGTGAATTGGGACAAAGAGGGTCCTTT. Its translation is CASSELGQRGSF. The chain links TRBV2 to TRBJ1-3; tentatively, D is TRBD1 (6 bases). CDR1 and CDR2 (germline): SNHLY, FYNNEI. This CDR3 spans 12 amino acids.

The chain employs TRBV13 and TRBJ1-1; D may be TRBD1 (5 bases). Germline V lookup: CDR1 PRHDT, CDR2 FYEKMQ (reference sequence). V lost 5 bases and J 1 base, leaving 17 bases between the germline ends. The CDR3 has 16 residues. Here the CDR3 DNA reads TGTGCCAGCAGCAGTACTCGGCGGGGCCGGAACACTGAAGCTTTCTTT. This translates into CASSSTRRGRNTEAFF.

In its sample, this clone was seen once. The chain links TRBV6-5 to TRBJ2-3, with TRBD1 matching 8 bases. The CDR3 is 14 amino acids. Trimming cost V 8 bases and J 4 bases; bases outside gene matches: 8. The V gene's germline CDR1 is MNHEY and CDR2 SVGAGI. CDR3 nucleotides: TGTGCCAGCTGGGCAGGGGGCCGGGCAGATACGCAGTATTTT. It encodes CASWAGGRADTQYF.

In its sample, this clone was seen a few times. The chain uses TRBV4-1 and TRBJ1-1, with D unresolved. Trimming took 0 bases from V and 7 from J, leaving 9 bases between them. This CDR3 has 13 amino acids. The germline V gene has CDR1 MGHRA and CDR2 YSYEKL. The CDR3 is CASSQDRGHEAFF. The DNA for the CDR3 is TGCGCCAGCAGCCAAGATCGAGGGCATGAAGCTTTCTTT.

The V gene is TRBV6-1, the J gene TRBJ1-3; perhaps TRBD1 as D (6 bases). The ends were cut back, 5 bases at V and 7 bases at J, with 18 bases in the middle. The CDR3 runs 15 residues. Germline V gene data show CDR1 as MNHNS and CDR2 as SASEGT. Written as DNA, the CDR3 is TGTGCCAGCAGTCCCTTCCGGACAGCTGTCAACACCATATATTTT. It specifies CASSPFRTAVNTIYF.

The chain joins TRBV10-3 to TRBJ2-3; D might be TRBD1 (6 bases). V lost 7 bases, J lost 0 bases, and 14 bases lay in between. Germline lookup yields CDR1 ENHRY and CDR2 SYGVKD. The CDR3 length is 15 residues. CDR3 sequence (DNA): TGTGCCATCACTAGGGGGACCCCTAGCACAGATACGCAGTATTTT. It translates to CAITRGTPSTDTQYF.

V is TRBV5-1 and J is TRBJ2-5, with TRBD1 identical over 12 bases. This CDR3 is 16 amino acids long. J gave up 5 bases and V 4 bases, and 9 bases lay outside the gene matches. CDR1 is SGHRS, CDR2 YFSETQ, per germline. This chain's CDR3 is CASSLGGQGAVETQYF. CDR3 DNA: TGCGCCAGCAGCCTGGGGGGACAGGGGGCTGTGGAGACCCAGTACTTC.

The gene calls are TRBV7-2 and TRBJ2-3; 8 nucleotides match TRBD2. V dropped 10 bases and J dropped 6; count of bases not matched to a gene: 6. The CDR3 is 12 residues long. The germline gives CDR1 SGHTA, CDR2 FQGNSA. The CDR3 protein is CAIGGGGDTQYF. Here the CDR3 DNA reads TGTGCCATCGGGGGGGGAGGGGATACGCAGTATTTT.

CDR3 in DNA: TGTGCCAGCAGTTTGGGGCTACCCGGGGAGCTGTTTTTT. Protein: CASSLGLPGELFF. This chain connects TRBV28 to TRBJ2-2, with a possible D match to TRBD1 (5 bases). V lost 3 bases and J 6 bases, leaving 8 bases between the germline ends. CDR1 is MDHEN and CDR2 is SYDVKM in the germline V gene. This CDR3 spans 13 amino acids.